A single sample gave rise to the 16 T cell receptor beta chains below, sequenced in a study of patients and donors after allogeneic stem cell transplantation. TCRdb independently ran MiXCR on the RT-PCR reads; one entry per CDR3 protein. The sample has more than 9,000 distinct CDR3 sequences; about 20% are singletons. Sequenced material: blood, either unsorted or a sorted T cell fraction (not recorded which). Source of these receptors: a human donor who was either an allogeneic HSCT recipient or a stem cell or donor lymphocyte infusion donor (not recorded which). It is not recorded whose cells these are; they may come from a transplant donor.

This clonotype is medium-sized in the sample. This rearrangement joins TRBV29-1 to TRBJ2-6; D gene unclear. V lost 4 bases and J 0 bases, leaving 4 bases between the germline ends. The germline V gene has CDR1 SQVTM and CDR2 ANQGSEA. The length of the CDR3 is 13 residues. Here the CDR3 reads CSVAISGANVLTF. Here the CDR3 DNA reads TGCAGCGTTGCTATCTCTGGGGCCAACGTCCTGACTTTC.

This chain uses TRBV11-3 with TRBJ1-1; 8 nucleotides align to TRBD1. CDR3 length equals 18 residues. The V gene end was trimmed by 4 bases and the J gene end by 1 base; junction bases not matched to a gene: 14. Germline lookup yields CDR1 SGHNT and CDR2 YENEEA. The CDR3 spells CASSSEGQGTLRNTEAFF. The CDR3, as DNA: TGTGCCAGCAGCTCCGAAGGACAGGGAACTCTTCGGAACACTGAAGCTTTCTTT.

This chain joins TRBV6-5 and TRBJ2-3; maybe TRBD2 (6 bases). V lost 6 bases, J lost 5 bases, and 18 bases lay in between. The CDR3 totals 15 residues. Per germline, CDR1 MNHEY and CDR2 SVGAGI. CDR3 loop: CASRLALAEGDTQYF. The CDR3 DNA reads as TGTGCCAGCAGATTAGCACTAGCAGAAGGAGATACGCAGTATTTT.

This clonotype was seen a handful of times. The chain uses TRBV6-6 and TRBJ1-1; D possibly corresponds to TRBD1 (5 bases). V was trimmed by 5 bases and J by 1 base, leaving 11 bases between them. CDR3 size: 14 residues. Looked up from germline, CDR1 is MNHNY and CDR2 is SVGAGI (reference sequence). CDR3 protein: CASSTFGGNTEAFF. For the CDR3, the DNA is TGTGCCAGCAGTACTTTCGGGGGGAACACTGAAGCTTTCTTT.

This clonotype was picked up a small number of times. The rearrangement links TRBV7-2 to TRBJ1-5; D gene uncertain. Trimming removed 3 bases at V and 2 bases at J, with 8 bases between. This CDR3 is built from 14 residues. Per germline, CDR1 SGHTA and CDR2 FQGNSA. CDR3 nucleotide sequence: TGTGCCAGCAGCTTGAATATGGGCAATCAGCCCCAGCATTTT. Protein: CASSLNMGNQPQHF.

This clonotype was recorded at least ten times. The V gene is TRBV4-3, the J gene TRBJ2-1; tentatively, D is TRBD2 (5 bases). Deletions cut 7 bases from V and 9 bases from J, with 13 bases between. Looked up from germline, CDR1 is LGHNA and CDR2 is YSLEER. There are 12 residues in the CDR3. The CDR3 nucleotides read TGCGCCAGCACTAACGTCGGAGGTGAGCAGTTCTTC. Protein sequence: CASTNVGGEQFF.

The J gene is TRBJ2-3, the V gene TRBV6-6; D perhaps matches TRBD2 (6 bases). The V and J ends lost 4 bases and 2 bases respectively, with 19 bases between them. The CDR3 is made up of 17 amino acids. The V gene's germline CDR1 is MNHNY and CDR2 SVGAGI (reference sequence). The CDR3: CASSSTPAGLATDTQYF. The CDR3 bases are TGTGCCAGCAGTTCTACGCCGGCGGGACTCGCCACAGATACGCAGTATTTT.

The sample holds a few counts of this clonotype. The CDR3 sequence: CASTLSGGYNSPLHF. The CDR3, as DNA: TGTGCCAGCACCCTTAGTGGGGGCTATAATTCACCCCTCCACTTT. This chain uses TRBV7-2 with TRBJ1-6; maybe TRBD1 (5 bases). V lost 7 bases and J 3 bases, leaving 13 bases between the germline ends. The germline CDR1 and CDR2 sequences are SGHTA and FQGNSA. The CDR3 totals 15 residues.

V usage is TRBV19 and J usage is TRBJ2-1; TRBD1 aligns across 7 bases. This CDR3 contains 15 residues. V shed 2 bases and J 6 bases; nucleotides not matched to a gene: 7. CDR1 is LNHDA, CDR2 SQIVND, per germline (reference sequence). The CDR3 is CASSIRGGFGNEQFF. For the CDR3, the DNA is TGTGCCAGTAGTATAAGAGGGGGCTTCGGCAATGAGCAGTTCTTC.

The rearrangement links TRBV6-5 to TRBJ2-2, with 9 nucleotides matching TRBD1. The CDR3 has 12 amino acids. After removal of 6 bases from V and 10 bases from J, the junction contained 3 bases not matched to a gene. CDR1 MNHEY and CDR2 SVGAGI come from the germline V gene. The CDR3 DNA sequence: TGTGCCAGCAGGACAGGGGGAATGGAGCTGTTTTTT. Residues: CASRTGGMELFF.

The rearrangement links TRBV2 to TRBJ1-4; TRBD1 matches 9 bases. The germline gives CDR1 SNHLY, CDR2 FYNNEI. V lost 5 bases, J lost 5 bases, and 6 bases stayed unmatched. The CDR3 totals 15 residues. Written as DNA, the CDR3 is TGTGCCAGCAGTCCACCCGGGACAGGGAATGAAAAACTGTTTTTT. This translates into CASSPPGTGNEKLFF.

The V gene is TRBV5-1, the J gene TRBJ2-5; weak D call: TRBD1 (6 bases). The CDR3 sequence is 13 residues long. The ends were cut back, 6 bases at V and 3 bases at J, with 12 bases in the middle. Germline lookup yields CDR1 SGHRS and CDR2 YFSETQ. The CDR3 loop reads CASTLGGKETQYF. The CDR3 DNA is TGCGCCAGCACCTTAGGGGGTAAAGAGACCCAGTACTTC.

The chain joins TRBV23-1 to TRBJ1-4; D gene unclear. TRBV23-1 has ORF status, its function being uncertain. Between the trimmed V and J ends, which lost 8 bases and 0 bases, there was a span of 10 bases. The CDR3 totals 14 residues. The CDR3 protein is CASPPVATNEKLFF. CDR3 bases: TGCGCCAGCCCCCCGGTTGCAACTAATGAAAAACTGTTTTTT.

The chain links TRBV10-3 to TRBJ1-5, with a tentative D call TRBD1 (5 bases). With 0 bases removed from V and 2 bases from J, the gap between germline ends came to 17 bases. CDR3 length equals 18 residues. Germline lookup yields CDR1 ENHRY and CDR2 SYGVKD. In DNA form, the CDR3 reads TGTGCCATCAGTGAGTCGAATTTGGGACCGGGGGGCAATCAGCCCCAGCATTTT. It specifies CAISESNLGPGGNQPQHF.

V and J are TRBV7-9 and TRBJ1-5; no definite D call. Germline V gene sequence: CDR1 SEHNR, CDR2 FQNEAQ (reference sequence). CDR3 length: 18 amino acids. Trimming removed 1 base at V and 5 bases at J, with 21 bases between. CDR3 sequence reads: CASSLVPTGKPYHQPQHF. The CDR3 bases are TGTGCCAGCAGCTTAGTTCCCACCGGGAAACCTTATCATCAGCCCCAGCATTTT.

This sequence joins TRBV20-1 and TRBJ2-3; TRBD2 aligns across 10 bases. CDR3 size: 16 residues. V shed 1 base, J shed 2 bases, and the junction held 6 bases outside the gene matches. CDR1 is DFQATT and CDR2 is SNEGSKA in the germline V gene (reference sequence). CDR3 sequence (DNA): TGCAGTGCTAGAGTCTCTAGCGGGGGTACCACAGATACGCAGTATTTT. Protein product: CSARVSSGGTTDTQYF.